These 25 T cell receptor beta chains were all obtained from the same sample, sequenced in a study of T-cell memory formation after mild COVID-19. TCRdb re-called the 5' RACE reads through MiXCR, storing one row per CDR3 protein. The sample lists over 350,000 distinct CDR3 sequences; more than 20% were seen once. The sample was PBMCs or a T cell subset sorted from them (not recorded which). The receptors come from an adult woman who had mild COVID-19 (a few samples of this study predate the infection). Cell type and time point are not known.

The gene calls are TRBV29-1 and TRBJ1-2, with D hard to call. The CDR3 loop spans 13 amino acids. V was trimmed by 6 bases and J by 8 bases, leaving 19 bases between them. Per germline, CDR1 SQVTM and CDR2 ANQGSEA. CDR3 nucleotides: TGCAGCGTGACATCCTCCGCGGTGAGGGGCTACACCTTC. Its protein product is CSVTSSAVRGYTF.

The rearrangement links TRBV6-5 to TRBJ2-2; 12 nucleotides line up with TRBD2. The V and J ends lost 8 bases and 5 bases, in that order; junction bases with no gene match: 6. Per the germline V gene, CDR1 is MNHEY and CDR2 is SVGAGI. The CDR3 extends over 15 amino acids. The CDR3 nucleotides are TGTGCCAGCTTCCCTAGCGGGAGGGAGACCGGGGAGCTGTTTTTT. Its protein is CASFPSGRETGELFF.

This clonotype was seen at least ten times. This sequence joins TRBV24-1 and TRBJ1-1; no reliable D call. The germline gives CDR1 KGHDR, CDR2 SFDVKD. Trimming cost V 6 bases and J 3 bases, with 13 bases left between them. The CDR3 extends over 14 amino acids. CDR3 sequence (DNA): TGTGCCACCAGTTCAGGAGGGCCTTACACTGAAGCTTTCTTT. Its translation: CATSSGGPYTEAFF.

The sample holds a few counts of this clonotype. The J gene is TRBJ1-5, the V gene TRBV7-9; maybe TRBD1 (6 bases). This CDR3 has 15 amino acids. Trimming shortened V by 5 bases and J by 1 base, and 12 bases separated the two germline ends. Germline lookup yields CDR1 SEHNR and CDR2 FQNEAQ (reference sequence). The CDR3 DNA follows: TGTGCCAGCAGCGAGGGGGGGGTGAGCAATCAGCCCCAGCATTTT. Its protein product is CASSEGGVSNQPQHF. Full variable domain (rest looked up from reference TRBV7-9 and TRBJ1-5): DTGVSQNPRHKITKRGQNVTFRCDPISEHNRLYWYRQTLGQGPEFLTYFQNEAQLEKSRLLSDRFSAERPKGSFSTLEIQRTEQGDSAMYLCASSEGGVSNQPQHFGDGTRLSIL.

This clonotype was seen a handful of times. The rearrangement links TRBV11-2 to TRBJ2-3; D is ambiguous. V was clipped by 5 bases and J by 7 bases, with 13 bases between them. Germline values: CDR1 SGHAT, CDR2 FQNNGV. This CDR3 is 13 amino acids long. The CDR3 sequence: CASSPRSAHTQYF. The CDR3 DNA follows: TGTGCCAGCAGCCCCCGCTCAGCCCATACGCAGTATTTT.

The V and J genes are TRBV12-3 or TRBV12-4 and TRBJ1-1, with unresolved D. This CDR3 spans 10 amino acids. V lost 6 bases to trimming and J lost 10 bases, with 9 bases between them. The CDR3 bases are TGTGCCAGCAGCCAGTGGGGAGCTTTCTTT. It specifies CASSQWGAFF.

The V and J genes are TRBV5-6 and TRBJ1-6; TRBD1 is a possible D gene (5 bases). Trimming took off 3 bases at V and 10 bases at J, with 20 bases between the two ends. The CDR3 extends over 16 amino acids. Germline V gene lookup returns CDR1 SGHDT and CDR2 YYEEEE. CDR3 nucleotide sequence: TGTGCCAGCAGCTCGACCCGGATGTTTTGGACATCACCCCTCCACTTT. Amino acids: CASSSTRMFWTSPLHF. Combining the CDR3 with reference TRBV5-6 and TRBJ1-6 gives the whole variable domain DAGVTQSPTHLIKTRGQQVTLRCSPKSGHDTVSWYQQALGQGPQFIFQYYEEEERQRGNFPDRFSGHQFPNYSSELNVNALLLGDSALYLCASSSTRMFWTSPLHFGNGTRLTVT.

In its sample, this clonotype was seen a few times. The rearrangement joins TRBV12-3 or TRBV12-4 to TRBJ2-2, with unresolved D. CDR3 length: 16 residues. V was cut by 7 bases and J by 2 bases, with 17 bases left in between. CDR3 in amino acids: CASTLRTGANTGELFF. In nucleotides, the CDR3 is TGTGCCAGCACCCTCAGGACGGGCGCTAACACCGGGGAGCTGTTTTTT.

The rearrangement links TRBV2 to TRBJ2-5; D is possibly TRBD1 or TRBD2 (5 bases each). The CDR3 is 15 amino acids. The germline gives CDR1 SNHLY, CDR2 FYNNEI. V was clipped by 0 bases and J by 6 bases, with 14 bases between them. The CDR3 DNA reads TGTGCCAGCAGTGAAGCGCTGAGGGGTCGGCAGACCCAGTACTTC. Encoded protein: CASSEALRGRQTQYF.

The CDR3 protein is CASSARLAGNTDTQYF. The CDR3 region has the DNA TGTGCCAGCAGCGCCAGACTAGCGGGGAACACAGATACGCAGTATTTT. V and J are TRBV11-2 and TRBJ2-3, with 11 bases identical to TRBD2. CDR1 and CDR2 (germline): SGHAT, FQNNGV. This CDR3 contains 16 residues. V dropped 5 bases and J dropped 2; count of bases not matched to a gene: 6.

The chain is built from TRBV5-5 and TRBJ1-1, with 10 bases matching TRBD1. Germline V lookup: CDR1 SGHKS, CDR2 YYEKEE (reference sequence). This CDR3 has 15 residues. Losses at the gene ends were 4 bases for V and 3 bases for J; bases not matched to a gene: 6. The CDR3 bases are TGTGCCAGCAGCCTCCCCGGGACAGGGGACACTGAAGCTTTCTTT. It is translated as CASSLPGTGDTEAFF. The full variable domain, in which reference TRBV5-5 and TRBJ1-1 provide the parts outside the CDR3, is DAGVTQSPTHLIKTRGQQVTLRCSPISGHKSVSWYQQVLGQGPQFIFQYYEKEERGRGNFPDRFSARQFPNYSSELNVNALLLGDSALYLCASSLPGTGDTEAFFGQGTRLTVV.

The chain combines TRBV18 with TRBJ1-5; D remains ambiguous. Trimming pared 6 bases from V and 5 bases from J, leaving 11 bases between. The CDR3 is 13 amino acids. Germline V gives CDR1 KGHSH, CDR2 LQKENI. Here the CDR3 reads CASSPVSDQPQHF. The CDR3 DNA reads TGTGCCAGCTCCCCGGTTTCAGATCAGCCCCAGCATTTT.

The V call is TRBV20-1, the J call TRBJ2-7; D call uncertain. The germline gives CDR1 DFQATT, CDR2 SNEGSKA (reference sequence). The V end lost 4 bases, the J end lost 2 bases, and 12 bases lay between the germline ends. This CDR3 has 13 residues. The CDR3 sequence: CSAIESLAYEQYF. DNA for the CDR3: TGCAGTGCTATAGAAAGCCTCGCCTACGAGCAGTACTTC.

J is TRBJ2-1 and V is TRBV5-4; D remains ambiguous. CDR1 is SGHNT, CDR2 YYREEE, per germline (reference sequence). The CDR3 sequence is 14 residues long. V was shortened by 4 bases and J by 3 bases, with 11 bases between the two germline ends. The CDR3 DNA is TGTGCCAGCAGCCCCCGGACGGTCTACAATGAGCAGTTCTTC. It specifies CASSPRTVYNEQFF. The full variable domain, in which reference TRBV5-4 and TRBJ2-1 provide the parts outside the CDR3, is ETGVTQSPTHLIKTRGQQVTLRCSSQSGHNTVSWYQQALGQGPQFIFQYYREEENGRGNFPPRFSGLQFPNYSSELNVNALELDDSALYLCASSPRTVYNEQFFGPGTRLTVL.

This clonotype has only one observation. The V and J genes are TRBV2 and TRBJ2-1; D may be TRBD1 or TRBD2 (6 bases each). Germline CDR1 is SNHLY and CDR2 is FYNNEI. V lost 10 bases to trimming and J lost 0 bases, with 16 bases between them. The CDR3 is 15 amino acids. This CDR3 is CAMGGGRISYNEQFF. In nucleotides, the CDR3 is TGTGCCATGGGGGGCGGCAGGATCTCCTACAATGAGCAGTTCTTC. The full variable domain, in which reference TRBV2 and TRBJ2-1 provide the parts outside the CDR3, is EPEVTQTPSHQVTQMGQEVILRCVPISNHLYFYWYRQILGQKVEFLVSFYNNEISEKSEIFDDQFSVERPDGSNFTLKIRSTKLEDSAMYFCAMGGGRISYNEQFFGPGTRLTVL.

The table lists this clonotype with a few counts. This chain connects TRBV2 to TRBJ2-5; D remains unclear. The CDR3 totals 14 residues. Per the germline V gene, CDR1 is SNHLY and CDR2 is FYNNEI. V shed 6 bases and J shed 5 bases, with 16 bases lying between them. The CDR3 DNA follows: TGTGCCAGCAGACCTTCCGACCGCTGGGAGACCCAGTACTTC. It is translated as CASRPSDRWETQYF.

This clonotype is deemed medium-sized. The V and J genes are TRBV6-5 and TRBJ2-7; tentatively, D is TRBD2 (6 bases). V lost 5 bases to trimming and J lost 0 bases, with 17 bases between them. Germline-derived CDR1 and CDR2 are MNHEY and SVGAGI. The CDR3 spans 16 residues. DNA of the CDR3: TGTGCCAGCAGTCCCTTTGGTAGCGGAGCCTCCTACGAGCAGTACTTC. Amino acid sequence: CASSPFGSGASYEQYF.

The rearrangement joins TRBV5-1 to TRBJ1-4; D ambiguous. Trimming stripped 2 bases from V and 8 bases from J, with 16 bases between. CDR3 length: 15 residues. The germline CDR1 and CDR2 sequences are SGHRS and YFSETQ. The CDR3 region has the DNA TGCGCCAGCAGCTTCCTACCCGGGCAGAACGAAAAACTGTTTTTT. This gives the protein CASSFLPGQNEKLFF.

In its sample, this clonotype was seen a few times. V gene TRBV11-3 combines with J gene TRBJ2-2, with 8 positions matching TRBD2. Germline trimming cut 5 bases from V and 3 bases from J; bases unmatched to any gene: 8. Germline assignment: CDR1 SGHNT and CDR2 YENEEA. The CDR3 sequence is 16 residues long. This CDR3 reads CASSQSGRGDTGELFF. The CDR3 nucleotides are TGTGCCAGCAGCCAGAGCGGGAGAGGGGACACCGGGGAGCTGTTTTTT.

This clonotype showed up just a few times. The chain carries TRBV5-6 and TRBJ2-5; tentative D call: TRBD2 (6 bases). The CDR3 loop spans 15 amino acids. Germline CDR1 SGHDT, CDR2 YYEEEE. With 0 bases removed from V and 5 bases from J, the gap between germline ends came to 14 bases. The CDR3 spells CASSLGPPGGETQYF. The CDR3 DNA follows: TGTGCCAGCAGCTTGGGTCCTCCCGGAGGGGAGACCCAGTACTTC.

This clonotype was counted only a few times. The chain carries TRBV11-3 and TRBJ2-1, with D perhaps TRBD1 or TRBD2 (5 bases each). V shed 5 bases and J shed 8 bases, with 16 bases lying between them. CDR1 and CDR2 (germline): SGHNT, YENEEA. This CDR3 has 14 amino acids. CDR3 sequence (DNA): TGTGCCAGCAGCCCCCGGGGCCGAGTTCATGAGCAGTTCTTC. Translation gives CASSPRGRVHEQFF.

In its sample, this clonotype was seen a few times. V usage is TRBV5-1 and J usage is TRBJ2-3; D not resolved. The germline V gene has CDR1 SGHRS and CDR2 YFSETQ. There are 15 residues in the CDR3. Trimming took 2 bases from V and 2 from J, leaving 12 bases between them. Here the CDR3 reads CASSLVMTPTDTQYF. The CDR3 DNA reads TGCGCCAGCAGCTTAGTAATGACCCCCACAGATACGCAGTATTTT.

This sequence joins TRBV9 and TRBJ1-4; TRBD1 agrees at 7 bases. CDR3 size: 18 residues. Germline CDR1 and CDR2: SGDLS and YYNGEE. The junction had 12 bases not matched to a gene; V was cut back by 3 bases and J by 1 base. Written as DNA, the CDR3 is TGTGCCAGCAGCGACGGGGCAGGGGGAGGTAGAACTAATGAAAAACTGTTTTTT. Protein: CASSDGAGGGRTNEKLFF.

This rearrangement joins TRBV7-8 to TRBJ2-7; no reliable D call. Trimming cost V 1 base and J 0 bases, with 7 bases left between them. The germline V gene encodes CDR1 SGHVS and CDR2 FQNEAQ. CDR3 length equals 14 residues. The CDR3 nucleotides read TGTGCCAGCAGCTTAGGTGGCTTCTCCTACGAGCAGTACTTC. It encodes CASSLGGFSYEQYF.

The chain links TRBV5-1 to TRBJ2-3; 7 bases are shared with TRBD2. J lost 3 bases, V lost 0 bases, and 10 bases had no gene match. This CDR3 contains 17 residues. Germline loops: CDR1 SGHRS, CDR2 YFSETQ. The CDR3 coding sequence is TGCGCCAGCAGCTTGGAGCGAGTGGGAGGGAATACAGATACGCAGTATTTT. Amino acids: CASSLERVGGNTDTQYF.